The T cell receptor beta chain under discussion was sequenced for a study of shared clonotypes between healthy human individuals. Terminally differentiated effector memory CD45RA+ cells were excluded by CCR7 positive selection of CD45RO-negative cells. Everyone who donated was a Caucasian adult who lived in Nashville, Tennessee. The germline V and J ends were trimmed by 2 bases and 7 bases, with 12 bases remaining between them. CDR3 length: 14 residues. CDR1 is MNHNS and CDR2 is SASEGT in the germline V gene. Measured with immunoSEQ multiplex PCR; TCRdb has only the in-frame clones, and not every one. The table includes roughly 890,000 clones, nearly 95% detected once.

The gene calls are TRBV6-1 and TRBJ1-5, with D possibly matching TRBD1 (5 bases). This TCR was sampled from a man aged 30 to 45 in good health. Material for sequencing was naive CD8+ T cells sorted from blood. The CDR3 region has the DNA TGTGCCAGCAGTGAAAGGTCAGGGATCCAGCCCCAGCATTTT. This codes for CASSERSGIQPQHF.